The T cell receptor beta chain under discussion was sequenced for a study of blood T cells in healthy people across ages. Germline loops: CDR1 DFQATT, CDR2 SNEGSKA (reference sequence). This CDR3 comprises 14 residues. A J-beta primer mix and a sample-barcoded 5' primer were used in a second PCR of about 7 to 12 cycles. TCRdb recomputed calls from the 5' RACE reads with MiXCR, one row per CDR3 protein. The sample records approximately 780,000 distinct CDR3 sequences, approximately 24% being singletons. The same sample was also studied in work on T cells of mothers and their children. That source reports: Per child, around 3 million TCR beta CDR3 reads were obtained, against over 8.5 million per mother.

This TCR was sampled from a boy aged 5 to 17 in good health. The sequencing sample was made of blood. The chain uses TRBV20-1 and TRBJ2-5; the match to TRBD1 covers 11 bases. The DNA end favors TRBJ2-7, so the J call may be wrong. The CDR3 here is CSASMGQGAYEQYF. CDR3 nucleotides: TGCAGTGCTAGTATGGGACAGGGGGCCTACGAGCAGTACTTC.